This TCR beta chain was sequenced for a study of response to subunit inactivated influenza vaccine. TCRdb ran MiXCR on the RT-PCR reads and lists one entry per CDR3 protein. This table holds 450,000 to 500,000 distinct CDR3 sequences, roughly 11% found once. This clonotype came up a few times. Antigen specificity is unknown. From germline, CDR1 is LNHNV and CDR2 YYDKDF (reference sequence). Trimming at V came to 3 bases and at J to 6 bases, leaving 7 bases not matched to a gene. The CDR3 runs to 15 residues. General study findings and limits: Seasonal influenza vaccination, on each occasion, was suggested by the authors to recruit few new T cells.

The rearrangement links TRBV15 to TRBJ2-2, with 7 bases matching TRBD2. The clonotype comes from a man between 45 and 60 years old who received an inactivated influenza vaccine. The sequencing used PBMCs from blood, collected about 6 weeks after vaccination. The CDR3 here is CATSSYQAGAGELFF. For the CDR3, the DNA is TGTGCCACCAGCAGCTACCAGGCGGGGGCCGGGGAGCTGTTTTTT.